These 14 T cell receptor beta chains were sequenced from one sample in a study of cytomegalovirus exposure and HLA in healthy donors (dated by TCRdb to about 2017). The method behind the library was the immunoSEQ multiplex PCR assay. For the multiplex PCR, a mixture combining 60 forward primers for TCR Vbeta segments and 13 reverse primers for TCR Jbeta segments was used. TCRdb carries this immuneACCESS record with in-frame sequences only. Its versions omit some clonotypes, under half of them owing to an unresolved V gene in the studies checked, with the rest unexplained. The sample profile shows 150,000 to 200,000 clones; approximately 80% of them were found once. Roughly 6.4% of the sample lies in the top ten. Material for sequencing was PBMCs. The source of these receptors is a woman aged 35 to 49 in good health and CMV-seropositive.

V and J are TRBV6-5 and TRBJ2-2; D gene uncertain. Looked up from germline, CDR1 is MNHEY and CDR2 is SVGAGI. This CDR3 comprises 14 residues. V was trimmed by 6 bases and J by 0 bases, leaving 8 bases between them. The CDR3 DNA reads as TGTGCCAGCAGGCGGAATACGAACACCGGGGAGCTGTTTTTT. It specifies CASRRNTNTGELFF.

The CDR3 nucleotides read TGCGCCAGCAGCTTGGGGAGTGGCGAGCAGTACTTC. Protein sequence: CASSLGSGEQYF. This sequence joins TRBV5-1 and TRBJ2-7; unclear D gene. The CDR3 covers 12 residues. The V gene lost 0 bases and the J gene lost 6 bases, with 7 bases spanning the gap. Germline loops: CDR1 SGHRS, CDR2 YFSETQ.

The chain's CDR3 is CASSEEEEGPKNIQYF. CDR3 nucleotide sequence: TGTGCCAGCAGTGAAGAAGAGGAGGGCCCAAAAAACATTCAGTACTTC. This chain uses TRBV25-1 with TRBJ2-4, with a weak D call TRBD2 (6 bases). V was shortened by 2 bases and J by 4 bases, with 15 bases between the two germline ends. Germline CDR1 reads MGHDK; CDR2 reads SYGVNS. The CDR3 sequence is 16 residues long.

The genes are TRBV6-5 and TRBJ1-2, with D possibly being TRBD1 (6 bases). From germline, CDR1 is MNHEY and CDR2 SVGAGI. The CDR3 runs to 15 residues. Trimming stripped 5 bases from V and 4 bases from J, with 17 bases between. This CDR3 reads CASSPGHVKSYGYTF. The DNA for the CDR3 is TGTGCCAGCAGTCCGGGACATGTGAAGAGCTATGGCTACACCTTC.

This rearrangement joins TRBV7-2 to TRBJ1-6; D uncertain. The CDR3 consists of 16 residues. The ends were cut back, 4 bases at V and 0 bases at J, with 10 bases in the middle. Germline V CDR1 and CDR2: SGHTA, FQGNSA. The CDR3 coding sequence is TGTGCCAGCAGCTCCGGGGAGCGCTCCTATAATTCACCCCTCCACTTT. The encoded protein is CASSSGERSYNSPLHF.

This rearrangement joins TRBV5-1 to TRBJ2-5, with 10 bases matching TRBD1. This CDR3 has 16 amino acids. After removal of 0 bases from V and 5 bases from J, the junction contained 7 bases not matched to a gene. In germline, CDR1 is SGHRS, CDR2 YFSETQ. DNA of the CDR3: TGCGCCAGCAGCTTGGAGCGGACAGGGGGTTTGGAGACCCAGTACTTC. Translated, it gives CASSLERTGGLETQYF.

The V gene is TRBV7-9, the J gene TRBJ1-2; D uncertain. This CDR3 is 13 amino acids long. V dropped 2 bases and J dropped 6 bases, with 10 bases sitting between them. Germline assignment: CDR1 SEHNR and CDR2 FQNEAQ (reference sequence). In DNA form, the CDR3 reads TGTGCCAGCAGCTTACCCGGTAGAGATGGCTACACCTTC. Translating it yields CASSLPGRDGYTF.

In DNA, the CDR3 is TGTGCCAGCAGTATACTACAGGGAACTGAAGCTTTCTTT. Protein: CASSILQGTEAFF. The chain recombines TRBV27 with TRBJ1-1; maybe TRBD1 (6 bases). The CDR3 covers 13 residues. The V gene's germline CDR1 is MNHEY and CDR2 SMNVEV (reference sequence). Trimming removed 5 bases from V and 5 bases from J, with 12 bases in between.

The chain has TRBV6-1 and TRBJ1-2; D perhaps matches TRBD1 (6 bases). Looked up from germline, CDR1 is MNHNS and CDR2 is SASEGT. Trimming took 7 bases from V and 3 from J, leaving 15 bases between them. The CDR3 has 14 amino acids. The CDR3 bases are TGTGCCAGCACGTCGTTTGGGGGCGACTATGGCTACACCTTC. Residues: CASTSFGGDYGYTF.

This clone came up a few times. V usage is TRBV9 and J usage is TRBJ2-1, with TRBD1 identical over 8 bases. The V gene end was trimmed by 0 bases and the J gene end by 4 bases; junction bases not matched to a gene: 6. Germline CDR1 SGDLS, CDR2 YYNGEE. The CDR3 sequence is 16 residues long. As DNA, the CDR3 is TGTGCCAGCAGCGTAGCGGGACAGGCTACGTACAATGAGCAGTTCTTC. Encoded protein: CASSVAGQATYNEQFF.

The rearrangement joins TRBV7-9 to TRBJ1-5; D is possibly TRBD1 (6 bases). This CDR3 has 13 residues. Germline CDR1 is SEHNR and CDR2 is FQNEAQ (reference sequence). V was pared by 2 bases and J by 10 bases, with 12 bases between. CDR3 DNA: TGTGCCAGCAGCTTATCAGGGGCACAACCCCAGCATTTT. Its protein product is CASSLSGAQPQHF.

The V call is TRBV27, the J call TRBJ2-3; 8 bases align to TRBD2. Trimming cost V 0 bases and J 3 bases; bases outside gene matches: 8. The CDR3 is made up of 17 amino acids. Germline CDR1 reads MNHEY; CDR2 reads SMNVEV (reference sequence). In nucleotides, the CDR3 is TGTGCCAGCAGTTTATCACGGGGGGGCCTGTTGACAGATACGCAGTATTTT. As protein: CASSLSRGGLLTDTQYF.

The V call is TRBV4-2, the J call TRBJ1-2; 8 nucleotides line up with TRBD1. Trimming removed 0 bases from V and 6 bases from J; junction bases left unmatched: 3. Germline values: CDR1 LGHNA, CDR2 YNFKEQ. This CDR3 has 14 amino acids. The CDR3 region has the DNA TGTGCCAGCAGCCAAGATCTGACAGGGGATGGCTACACCTTC. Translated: CASSQDLTGDGYTF.

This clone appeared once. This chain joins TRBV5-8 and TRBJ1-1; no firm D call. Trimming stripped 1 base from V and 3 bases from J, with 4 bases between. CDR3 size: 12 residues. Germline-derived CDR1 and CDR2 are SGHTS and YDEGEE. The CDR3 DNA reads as TGTGCCAGCAGCTTGCTTCACACTGAAGCTTTCTTT. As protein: CASSLLHTEAFF.